Included here is one T cell receptor beta chain sequence, with context. The antigen remains unidentified. This entry belongs to a study of T cell responses to AZD1222 COVID-19 vaccine. About the study: Investigators merged groups given second doses at roughly 4 or roughly 12 weeks.

This table comes from immunoSEQ multiplex PCR, and its TCRdb copy is limited to in-frame clones, with some not included. The data show some 100,000 clones, 90% to 95% seen once. Study-wide results and limits: The study sampled repertoires only after the peak T cell response. White British donors predominated, females outnumbered males, and clonal diversity was possibly underestimated. Spike-specific TCR repertoires showed rising breadth and depth after two AZD1222 doses.

The material was peripheral blood, obtained on day 0 of AZD1222 vaccination. The source is an adult in good health.

The chain's CDR3 is CASRDNTDFRSPLHF. In DNA, the CDR3 is TGTGCCAGCCGGGATAATACCGATTTTCGGTCACCCCTCCACTTT. The rearrangement uses TRBV6-5 and TRBJ1-6; D uncertain. There are 15 residues in the CDR3. Trimming removed 8 bases from V and 10 bases from J, with 21 bases in between. Germline CDR1 is MNHEY and CDR2 is SVGAGI.